This note documents a single T cell receptor (beta chain) sequence. Its antigen is not identified. The data derive from a study of T cell responses to AZD1222 COVID-19 vaccine. Whole-study results and caveats: Spike-specific TCR breadth and depth rose after two AZD1222 doses. Researchers report vaccine-associated CD4 TCRs spanning spike, with dominance at 160-218 and 743-854. Clonal diversity may have been underestimated in mostly white British donors. Among spike-specific TCRs, nearly half reportedly target unmutated variant regions.

Profiled with immunoSEQ multiplex PCR; TCRdb holds only in-frame clones, not every one. The sample records around 220,000 clones, roughly 94% being singletons. Germline V gene sequence: CDR1 SGHRS, CDR2 YFSETQ. The germline V and J ends were trimmed by 3 bases and 7 bases, with 28 bases remaining between them. This CDR3 is 18 amino acids long. The sequenced sample was peripheral blood, obtained 28 days after the second dose of the MenACWY control vaccine. The TCR originated in an adult who received the MenACWY meningococcal vaccine as a control. This chain connects TRBV5-1 to TRBJ1-2; weak D call: TRBD1 (6 bases). The DNA for the CDR3 is TGCGCCAGCAGCTCCGGACACAATCCTCAGGGGATTATCCGTGGCTACACCTTC. Translation: CASSSGHNPQGIIRGYTF.